The 29 T cell receptor beta chains reported below all come from one sample, sequenced in a study of T cells in tuberculosis. Sequencing was performed with immunoSEQ multiplex PCR; in TCRdb, only in-frame clones are kept and a portion is missing. The sample holds roughly 31,000 clones, roughly 83% seen once. Regarding time point: new active TB diagnosis, blood taken before or within 7 days of starting treatment. This sample comprised PBMCs, obtained at tuberculosis diagnosis. These receptors all come from an adult with tuberculosis.

V and J are TRBV7-7 and TRBJ2-5; possible D gene TRBD2, 7 bases. The length of the CDR3 is 15 residues. Trimming took off 1 base at V and 5 bases at J, with 14 bases between the two ends. Germline V gene sequence: CDR1 SSHAT, CDR2 FNYEAQ (reference sequence). CDR3 region: CASSLEGGGWETQYF. Written as DNA, the CDR3 is TGTGCCAGCAGCTTAGAGGGCGGGGGCTGGGAGACCCAGTACTTC.

The chain carries TRBV11-2 and TRBJ2-7; 7 nucleotides agree with TRBD1. The CDR3 totals 15 residues. The germline V gene has CDR1 SGHAT and CDR2 FQNNGV. V was pared by 2 bases and J by 3 bases, with 7 bases of the junction left unmatched. The CDR3: CASSLSPRDSYEQYF. In nucleotides, the CDR3 is TGTGCCAGCAGCTTAAGTCCTCGGGACAGCTACGAGCAGTACTTC.

The rearrangement joins TRBV11-3 to TRBJ2-3; D call uncertain. The CDR3 consists of 13 residues. Deletions cut 3 bases from V and 0 bases from J, with 4 bases between. CDR1 and CDR2 from the germline V gene are SGHNT and YENEEA. The CDR3 here is CASSLSSTDTQYF. For the CDR3, the DNA is TGTGCCAGCAGCTTGTCTAGCACAGATACGCAGTATTTT.

This chain connects TRBV7-8 to TRBJ1-2; the D gene is possibly TRBD1 (5 bases). Trimming stripped 5 bases from V and 5 bases from J, with 21 bases between. Germline V CDR1 and CDR2: SGHVS, FQNEAQ. There are 16 residues in the CDR3. The CDR3 loop reads CASSHRRGGEAYGYTF. CDR3 in DNA: TGTGCCAGCAGCCACAGACGGGGGGGAGAGGCTTATGGCTACACCTTC.

The gene calls are TRBV14 and TRBJ1-2; 8 bases line up with TRBD1. Germline lookup yields CDR1 SGHDN and CDR2 FVKESK. The CDR3 contains 16 residues. V lost 0 bases and J lost 5; bases outside the gene matches: 8. The CDR3, as DNA: TGTGCCAGCAGCCAAGAGGAGACAGGGGTCGGTTATGGCTACACCTTC. It encodes CASSQEETGVGYGYTF.

The chain joins TRBV10-3 to TRBJ2-7; D is unresolved. CDR1 and CDR2 from the germline V gene are ENHRY and SYGVKD. Trimming shortened V by 4 bases and J by 3 bases, and 10 bases separated the two germline ends. The CDR3 sequence is 13 residues long. CDR3 nucleotide sequence: TGTGCCATCAGTGTTGGCAGTTACTACGAGCAGTACTTC. Amino acid sequence: CAISVGSYYEQYF.

The V gene is TRBV6-1, the J gene TRBJ1-5; 7 positions match TRBD1. V shed 2 bases and J 0 bases; nucleotides not matched to a gene: 10. The CDR3 totals 18 residues. Germline lookup yields CDR1 MNHNS and CDR2 SASEGT. Here the CDR3 reads CASSENSEGAFSNQPQHF. The CDR3 coding sequence is TGTGCCAGCAGTGAAAATTCGGAGGGGGCTTTTAGCAATCAGCCCCAGCATTTT.

The chain uses TRBV6-1 and TRBJ1-4; possibly TRBD1 for D (5 bases). Germline CDR1 reads MNHNS; CDR2 reads SASEGT. This CDR3 comprises 15 residues. V lost 6 bases, J lost 6 bases, and 17 bases lay in between. CDR3 DNA sequence: TGTGCCAGCAGCCCCTTGTCGGGGGGAGATGAAAAACTGTTTTTT. It translates to CASSPLSGGDEKLFF.

The chain has TRBV19 and TRBJ1-2, with 8 bases aligning to TRBD1. The CDR3 runs to 15 residues. The germline V gene has CDR1 LNHDA and CDR2 SQIVND (reference sequence). The J segment lost 4 bases and the V segment lost 7 bases, leaving 11 bases of the junction unmatched. In DNA, the CDR3 is TGTGCCAGTATTAATGCAGGGGGCGCGAGCTATGGCTACACCTTC. It codes for CASINAGGASYGYTF.

The rearrangement links TRBV14 to TRBJ2-7; D ambiguous. V dropped 1 base and J dropped 4 bases, with 8 bases sitting between them. Germline V gene sequence: CDR1 SGHDN, CDR2 FVKESK. The CDR3 is made up of 13 amino acids. CDR3: CASSQGSGYEQYF. The CDR3 coding sequence is TGTGCCAGCAGCCAAGGGTCAGGTTACGAGCAGTACTTC. Looking up the rest from reference TRBV14 and TRBJ2-7 gives the full variable domain: EAGVTQFPSHSVIEKGQTVTLRCDPISGHDNLYWYRRVMGKEIKFLLHFVKESKQDESGMPNNRFLAERTGGTYSTLKVQPAELEDSGVYFCASSQGSGYEQYFGPGTRLTVT.

This sequence joins TRBV7-9 and TRBJ1-5; TRBD1 is a possible D gene (6 bases). This CDR3 is 17 amino acids long. CDR1 SEHNR and CDR2 FQNEAQ come from the germline V gene (reference sequence). Trimming removed 2 bases at V and 0 bases at J, with 14 bases between. The CDR3 loop is CASSLYQGPISNQPQHF. The CDR3 nucleotides read TGTGCCAGCAGCTTATACCAGGGGCCGATTAGCAATCAGCCCCAGCATTTT.

The chain joins TRBV30 to TRBJ1-1; D call uncertain. The germline V gene encodes CDR1 GTSNPN and CDR2 SVGIG (reference sequence). This CDR3 spans 11 amino acids. V was pared by 0 bases and J by 7 bases, with 6 bases between. The DNA of the CDR3 is TGTGCCTGGAGTGTTTTGAGTGAAGCTTTCTTT. Its protein product is CAWSVLSEAFF. Full variable domain (missing parts from reference TRBV30 and TRBJ1-1): SQTIHQWPATLVQPVGSPLSLECTVEGTSNPNLYWYRQAAGRGLQLLFYSVGIGQISSEVPQNLSASRPQDRQFILSSKKLLLSDSGFYLCAWSVLSEAFFGQGTRLTVV.

V usage is TRBV7-3 and J usage is TRBJ2-3; TRBD1 matches at 9 bases. After removal of 4 bases from V and 4 bases from J, the junction contained 3 bases not matched to a gene. Germline lookup yields CDR1 SGHTA and CDR2 FQGTGA. The CDR3 totals 14 residues. This CDR3 reads CASSSDRGADTQYF. The CDR3 coding sequence is TGTGCCAGCAGCTCCGACAGGGGGGCAGATACGCAGTATTTT.

V is TRBV27 and J is TRBJ2-7, with 7 bases matching TRBD1. Unmatched junction bases numbered 2, after V lost 3 bases and J lost 0 bases. The CDR3 loop spans 14 amino acids. CDR1 is MNHEY and CDR2 is SMNVEV in the germline V gene (reference sequence). In DNA, the CDR3 is TGTGCCAGCAGTTTTGGGACAGCCTCCTACGAGCAGTACTTC. It specifies CASSFGTASYEQYF.

V and J are TRBV6-5 and TRBJ1-5; D is unclear. The V end lost 6 bases, the J end lost 0 bases, and 12 bases lay between the germline ends. CDR1 is MNHEY, CDR2 SVGAGI, per germline. The CDR3 length is 15 residues. This chain's CDR3 is CASSPRLDSNQPQHF. In DNA, the CDR3 is TGTGCCAGCAGCCCCCGACTGGATAGCAATCAGCCCCAGCATTTT.

The chain carries TRBV19 and TRBJ1-1, with a tentative D call TRBD1 (5 bases). Trimming pared 3 bases from V and 1 base from J, leaving 6 bases between. Germline V gene data show CDR1 as LNHDA and CDR2 as SQIVND (reference sequence). The CDR3 runs 13 residues. Written as DNA, the CDR3 is TGTGCCAGTAGTATCAGGGAGAACACTGAAGCTTTCTTT. Its translation: CASSIRENTEAFF.

The chain uses TRBV29-1 and TRBJ1-1; possible D gene TRBD1, 5 bases. Trimming took off 4 bases at V and 1 base at J, with 10 bases between the two ends. CDR1 and CDR2 from the germline V gene are SQVTM and ANQGSEA. The CDR3 is made up of 13 amino acids. The CDR3: CSVGTRPNTEAFF. In DNA, the CDR3 is TGCAGCGTTGGGACACGTCCGAACACTGAAGCTTTCTTT.

The rearrangement links TRBV25-1 to TRBJ1-6; D unclear. This CDR3 region has 16 residues. V lost 1 base and J lost 0, with 7 bases in between. Germline lookup yields CDR1 MGHDK and CDR2 SYGVNS. The DNA of the CDR3 is TGTGCCAGCAGTGAATTGGGCAGCTCCTATAATTCACCCCTCCACTTT. It specifies CASSELGSSYNSPLHF.

The chain recombines TRBV27 with TRBJ1-5; 10 bases are a match to TRBD1. V gave up 6 bases and J gave up 0 bases; unmatched junction bases: 11. Germline V gives CDR1 MNHEY, CDR2 SMNVEV (reference sequence). The CDR3 is made up of 18 amino acids. The DNA of the CDR3 is TGTGCCAGCAGCTCTAGACAGGGGGCTCGATATAGCAATCAGCCCCAGCATTTT. Its translation is CASSSRQGARYSNQPQHF.

The rearrangement links TRBV7-9 to TRBJ2-5; a weak D match, TRBD1 (5 bases). This CDR3 spans 13 amino acids. Trimming removed 4 bases from V and 5 bases from J, with 11 bases in between. CDR1 SEHNR and CDR2 FQNEAQ come from the germline V gene (reference sequence). The DNA of the CDR3 is TGTGCCAGCAGCTCCCAGGGTCAGGAGACCCAGTACTTC. This codes for CASSSQGQETQYF. Based on the CDR3 plus reference TRBV7-9 and TRBJ2-5, the full variable domain is DTGVSQNPRHKITKRGQNVTFRCDPISEHNRLYWYRQTLGQGPEFLTYFQNEAQLEKSRLLSDRFSAERPKGSFSTLEIQRTEQGDSAMYLCASSSQGQETQYFGPGTRLLVL.

V and J are TRBV4-1 and TRBJ1-2, with 9 bases that match TRBD1. CDR1 and CDR2 (germline): MGHRA, YSYEKL. The CDR3 loop spans 15 amino acids. The V segment lost 3 bases and the J segment 2 bases; nucleotides outside the gene matches: 4. CDR3 sequence: CASSQHDRGNYGYTF. The CDR3 DNA reads TGCGCCAGCAGCCAGCATGACAGGGGGAACTATGGCTACACCTTC.

This clone was seen once. The chain links TRBV2 to TRBJ2-1, with 7 positions matching TRBD2. Germline CDR1 and CDR2: SNHLY and FYNNEI. The CDR3 has 13 amino acids. V lost 11 bases and J lost 9; bases outside the gene matches: 13. This CDR3 is CAGGGSPPGEQFF. The CDR3 DNA sequence: TGTGCCGGCGGGGGATCCCCCCCAGGTGAGCAGTTCTTC.

This clone was recorded once. This chain connects TRBV9 to TRBJ1-1; D ambiguous. CDR3 length equals 14 residues. Germline CDR1 reads SGDLS; CDR2 reads YYNGEE. V was shortened by 0 bases and J by 1 base, with 7 bases between the two germline ends. This chain's CDR3 is CASSVAHRNTEAFF. DNA for the CDR3: TGTGCCAGCAGCGTAGCCCACAGGAACACTGAAGCTTTCTTT.

The chain is built from TRBV5-4 and TRBJ2-2, with TRBD1 matching over 10 bases. The CDR3 length is 16 residues. Germline V gene data show CDR1 as SGHNT and CDR2 as YYREEE (reference sequence). V shed 2 bases and J 6 bases; nucleotides not matched to a gene: 7. CDR3 in amino acids: CASSFRDRGRAGELFF. The CDR3 nucleotides read TGTGCCAGCAGCTTCCGGGACAGGGGTCGGGCCGGGGAGCTGTTTTTT.

This rearrangement joins TRBV9 to TRBJ2-5; 10 positions match TRBD2. V lost 0 bases and J lost 4; bases outside the gene matches: 15. The CDR3 sequence is 19 residues long. In germline, CDR1 is SGDLS, CDR2 YYNGEE. Written as DNA, the CDR3 is TGTGCCAGCAGCGTAGGTGGGTCTAGCGGGAGTATAAGGGGAGAGACCCAGTACTTC. It codes for CASSVGGSSGSIRGETQYF. Combining the CDR3 with reference TRBV9 and TRBJ2-5 gives the whole variable domain DSGVTQTPKHLITATGQRVTLRCSPRSGDLSVYWYQQSLDQGLQFLIQYYNGEERAKGNILERFSAQQFPDLHSELNLSSLELGDSALYFCASSVGGSSGSIRGETQYFGPGTRLLVL.

The rearrangement uses TRBV6-1 and TRBJ2-7; D unclear. This CDR3 is built from 13 residues. Trimming removed 4 bases at V and 3 bases at J, with 10 bases between. Per the germline V gene, CDR1 is MNHNS and CDR2 is SASEGT. The CDR3 spells CASSVQMYYEQYF. The CDR3 bases are TGTGCCAGCAGTGTGCAGATGTACTACGAGCAGTACTTC.

The rearrangement joins TRBV7-9 to TRBJ1-2, with 9 bases fitting TRBD1. V dropped 2 bases and J dropped 8; count of bases not matched to a gene: 3. The CDR3 sequence is 13 residues long. Germline assignment: CDR1 SEHNR and CDR2 FQNEAQ (reference sequence). CDR3 sequence reads: CASSLSGQGGYTF. CDR3 nucleotide sequence: TGTGCCAGCAGCTTATCGGGACAGGGCGGCTACACCTTC.

The chain carries TRBV4-1 and TRBJ1-3, with D possibly matching TRBD1 (6 bases). The CDR3 covers 16 residues. Germline lookup yields CDR1 MGHRA and CDR2 YSYEKL. Between the trimmed V and J ends, which lost 2 bases and 0 bases, there was a span of 11 bases. For the CDR3, the DNA is TGCGCCAGCAGCCAATACAGGGACCCCTCTGGAAACACCATATATTTT. Translated: CASSQYRDPSGNTIYF.

This chain uses TRBV7-8 with TRBJ1-2; 8 nucleotides match TRBD1. The germline CDR1 and CDR2 sequences are SGHVS and FQNEAQ. CDR3 size: 17 residues. Germline trimming cut 3 bases from V and 5 bases from J; bases unmatched to any gene: 14. The CDR3 region is CASSFQQGARRAYGYTF. CDR3 DNA: TGTGCCAGCAGCTTCCAGCAGGGGGCTAGAAGAGCATATGGCTACACCTTC.